The 13 T cell receptor beta chains listed next were all sequenced from one sample in a study of metastatic and nonmetastatic thyroid tumors. Before thyroid surgery, none of the patients had received any treatment. From the PCR reads, TCRdb re-called clones with MiXCR. The repertoire holds over 50,000 clones, with 25% to 30% as singletons. The material sequenced was blood. These receptor sequences come from a female donor with papillary thyroid cancer or a benign thyroid nodule (not recorded which). Some clones in this sample may be carry-over from other donors' samples.

This chain joins TRBV27 and TRBJ2-5; D perhaps matches TRBD2 (6 bases). V lost 0 bases and J 7 bases, leaving 12 bases between the germline ends. CDR1 and CDR2 from the germline V gene are MNHEY and SMNVEV (reference sequence). The CDR3 runs 14 residues. The CDR3: CASSLSGEAGTQYF. CDR3 in DNA: TGTGCCAGCAGTTTATCGGGGGAGGCGGGGACCCAGTACTTC.

The V call is TRBV5-1, the J call TRBJ2-3, with TRBD2 as a possible D gene (5 bases). CDR1 SGHRS and CDR2 YFSETQ come from the germline V gene. This CDR3 comprises 14 residues. With 0 bases removed from V and 1 base from J, the gap between germline ends came to 6 bases. The CDR3 DNA sequence: TGCGCCAGCAGCTTGGAGGAGGGCACAGATACGCAGTATTTT. Amino acids: CASSLEEGTDTQYF.

This clone came up a few times. The genes are TRBV6-1 and TRBJ2-1; no clear D gene. Germline V gene sequence: CDR1 MNHNS, CDR2 SASEGT. V dropped 5 bases and J dropped 5 bases, with 16 bases sitting between them. The CDR3 spans 15 residues. CDR3 protein: CASSSPSRSHNEQFF. DNA of the CDR3: TGTGCCAGCAGTTCCCCGTCTAGGAGCCACAATGAGCAGTTCTTC.

This clone was observed at least ten times. The chain couples TRBV7-2 to TRBJ2-1; 11 bases align to TRBD1. The V segment lost 5 bases and the J segment 3 bases; nucleotides outside the gene matches: 3. Germline V gene lookup returns CDR1 SGHTA and CDR2 FQGNSA. The CDR3 has 15 residues. The CDR3 DNA sequence: TGTGCCAGCAGCCCCGGGACAGGGGGCTACAATGAGCAGTTCTTC. Its translation is CASSPGTGGYNEQFF.

This clone was picked up a small number of times. The chain uses TRBV6-1 and TRBJ2-1, with 7 bases fitting TRBD2. Unmatched junction bases numbered 1, after V lost 8 bases and J lost 0 bases. Germline values: CDR1 MNHNS, CDR2 SASEGT. The CDR3 spans 13 residues. The chain's CDR3 is CASGRDSYNEQFF. CDR3 nucleotides: TGTGCCAGCGGGAGGGACTCCTACAATGAGCAGTTCTTC.

This clone has just a few counts. The V and J genes are TRBV30 and TRBJ2-1; 7 positions agree with TRBD2. The CDR3 has 13 amino acids. V gave up 0 bases and J gave up 4 bases; unmatched junction bases: 0. The germline V gene encodes CDR1 GTSNPN and CDR2 SVGIG (reference sequence). The DNA for the CDR3 is TGTGCCTGGAGTGTTAGCGGGTACAATGAGCAGTTCTTC. It translates to CAWSVSGYNEQFF.

The rearrangement links TRBV11-2 to TRBJ2-1; 12 nucleotides match TRBD2. The V and J ends lost 7 bases and 8 bases, in that order; junction bases with no gene match: 9. Germline V gene sequence: CDR1 SGHAT, CDR2 FQNNGV. The CDR3 totals 15 residues. CDR3 nucleotides: TGTGCCAGCATCCTCGGACTAGCGGGGACGGATGAGCAGTTCTTC. It specifies CASILGLAGTDEQFF. Drawing the rest from reference TRBV11-2 and TRBJ2-1, the complete variable domain is EAGVAQSPRYKIIEKRQSVAFWCNPISGHATLYWYQQILGQGPKLLIQFQNNGVVDDSQLPKDRFSAERLKGVDSTLKIQPAKLEDSAVYLCASILGLAGTDEQFFGPGTRLTVL.

V is TRBV12-3 or TRBV12-4 and J is TRBJ2-7, with 7 bases that match TRBD1. V trimming: 4 bases; J trimming: 0 bases; junction bases outside the gene matches: 9. There are 16 residues in the CDR3. The CDR3 coding sequence is TGTGCCAGCAGTTCCTCCCCGGGACAGCTCTCCTACGAGCAGTACTTC. It encodes CASSSSPGQLSYEQYF.

This clone was picked up a small number of times. The genes are TRBV4-1 and TRBJ2-3; the D is unclear. The CDR3 runs to 17 residues. Per germline, CDR1 MGHRA and CDR2 YSYEKL. V gave up 0 bases and J gave up 0 bases, with 13 bases separating them. The CDR3 loop is CASSQDLVDLSTDTQYF. Written as DNA, the CDR3 is TGCGCCAGCAGCCAAGATCTTGTGGACCTCAGCACAGATACGCAGTATTTT.

The rearrangement joins TRBV6-2 or TRBV6-3 to TRBJ2-7; TRBD2 is a possible D gene (6 bases). Germline CDR1 reads MNHEY; CDR2 reads SVGEGT. This CDR3 has 14 amino acids. V was pared by 5 bases and J by 6 bases, with 17 bases between. The CDR3 loop is CASSVRRGSFEQYF. Here the CDR3 DNA reads TGTGCCAGCAGTGTTCGGCGGGGATCGTTCGAGCAGTACTTC.

This clone is categorized as medium-sized. J is TRBJ1-5 and V is TRBV19; perhaps TRBD1 as D (5 bases). CDR3 length: 13 residues. From germline, CDR1 is LNHDA and CDR2 SQIVND (reference sequence). V gave up 6 bases and J gave up 6 bases, with 12 bases separating them. CDR3 amino acids: CASRGLVIQPQHF. CDR3 sequence (DNA): TGTGCCAGTAGGGGGCTTGTCATTCAGCCCCAGCATTTT.

The rearrangement uses TRBV10-3 and TRBJ2-3, with 11 bases matching TRBD2. Trimming removed 4 bases from V and 1 base from J; junction bases left unmatched: 7. This CDR3 region has 17 residues. Germline V gene data show CDR1 as ENHRY and CDR2 as SYGVKD. The CDR3 DNA sequence: TGTGCCATCAGTGGAGCTAGCGGGGGGTTTGGCACAGATACGCAGTATTTT. Amino acids: CAISGASGGFGTDTQYF.

This clone was detected a few times. This chain links TRBV27 with TRBJ1-2; maybe TRBD1 (5 bases). Germline V gene sequence: CDR1 MNHEY, CDR2 SMNVEV (reference sequence). The CDR3 length is 13 residues. V was clipped by 8 bases and J by 2 bases, with 12 bases between them. CDR3 region: CASGRTYNYGYTF. The CDR3 bases are TGTGCCAGCGGCCGGACATACAACTATGGCTACACCTTC.